A selection of T cell receptor beta chains follows, all from one sample in a study of blood T cell repertoires in COVID-19. Clones were sequenced by immunoSEQ multiplex PCR, and TCRdb holds only the in-frame ones, with some missing. The sample holds roughly 98,000 clones, 85% to 95% seen once. Sequencing input: peripheral blood. These receptors were taken from a woman in her sixties with active COVID-19. Each CDR3 is given with its conserved first and last residue. A D gene is named only where the DNA matches it firmly. Expanded clones are given a class, and other clones once, few, many or no size at all.

v_call: TRBV3-1/TRBV3-2
j_call: TRBJ2-2
d_call: .
clone_size: .
cdr3_aa: CASSPFPGELFF
cdr3_nt: TGTGCCAGCAGCCCCTTTCCCGGGGAGCTGTTTTTT

v_call: TRBV29-1
j_call: TRBJ1-4
d_call: .
clone_size: once
cdr3_aa: CSVVRGPNEKLFF
cdr3_nt: TGCAGCGTTGTTAGGGGCCCTAATGAAAAACTGTTTTTT

v_call: TRBV9
j_call: TRBJ2-3
d_call: TRBD1
clone_size: .
cdr3_aa: CASSGRTGQATQYF
cdr3_nt: TGTGCCAGCAGCGGGCGGACAGGTCAGGCTACGCAGTATTTT

v_call: TRBV27
j_call: TRBJ2-1
d_call: TRBD1
clone_size: .
cdr3_aa: CASSGQGPAYNEQFF
cdr3_nt: TGTGCCAGCAGTGGACAGGGTCCAGCCTACAATGAGCAGTTCTTC

v_call: TRBV6-1
j_call: TRBJ2-1
d_call: .
clone_size: .
cdr3_aa: CASSEELRRYEQFF
cdr3_nt: TGTGCCAGCAGTGAAGAACTCCGGAGGTATGAGCAGTTCTTC

v_call: TRBV24-1
j_call: TRBJ1-1
d_call: TRBD1
clone_size: .
cdr3_aa: CATSGQNQGAVMLFF
cdr3_nt: TGTGCCACCAGTGGCCAAAATCAGGGGGCGGTGATGCTTTTCTTT

v_call: TRBV7-6
j_call: TRBJ2-1
d_call: .
clone_size: once
cdr3_aa: CASSRRLKGDVGINEQFF
cdr3_nt: TGTGCCAGCAGCCGACGCCTGAAGGGGGACGTGGGGATTAATGAGCAGTTCTTC

v_call: TRBV6-5
j_call: TRBJ2-1
d_call: TRBD2
clone_size: few
cdr3_aa: CASSLGLAGTNEQFF
cdr3_nt: TGTGCCAGCAGCCTTGGACTAGCGGGAACGAATGAGCAGTTCTTC

v_call: TRBV4-3
j_call: TRBJ2-5
d_call: TRBD1
clone_size: .
cdr3_aa: CASSQNRGETQYF
cdr3_nt: TGCGCCAGCAGCCAAAACAGGGGAGAGACCCAGTACTTC

v_call: TRBV28
j_call: TRBJ1-6
d_call: TRBD1
clone_size: .
cdr3_aa: CASRLGTGVISSYNSPLHF
cdr3_nt: TGTGCCAGCAGACTCGGGACAGGGGTGATTAGCTCCTATAATTCACCCCTCCACTTT

v_call: TRBV28
j_call: TRBJ2-1
d_call: TRBD1
clone_size: .
cdr3_aa: CASSLLDRGVYNEQFF
cdr3_nt: TGTGCCAGCAGTTTACTGGACAGGGGGGTCTACAATGAGCAGTTCTTC

v_call: TRBV7-9
j_call: TRBJ1-1
d_call: .
clone_size: once
cdr3_aa: CASSQTIEGGTEAFF
cdr3_nt: TGTGCCAGCAGCCAAACCATTGAGGGCGGCACTGAAGCTTTCTTT

v_call: TRBV28
j_call: TRBJ1-1
d_call: TRBD1
clone_size: .
cdr3_aa: CASSLPLGGGDRPEAFF
cdr3_nt: TGTGCCAGCAGTTTGCCCCTTGGAGGGGGCGATCGTCCTGAAGCTTTCTTT

v_call: TRBV7-9
j_call: TRBJ2-6
d_call: .
clone_size: .
cdr3_aa: CAPAPGAVVAGANVLTF
cdr3_nt: TGTGCCCCAGCTCCTGGGGCGGTCGTTGCTGGGGCCAACGTCCTGACTTTC

v_call: TRBV7-2
j_call: TRBJ1-2
d_call: .
clone_size: .
cdr3_aa: CASSLGSRGYYGYTF
cdr3_nt: TGTGCCAGCAGCTTAGGCTCCCGGGGGTACTATGGCTACACCTTC

v_call: TRBV11-2
j_call: TRBJ1-2
d_call: TRBD1
clone_size: .
cdr3_aa: CASSLGRTGDGYTF
cdr3_nt: TGTGCCAGCAGCTTAGGTCGGACAGGGGATGGCTACACCTTC

v_call: TRBV7-6
j_call: TRBJ1-3
d_call: .
clone_size: .
cdr3_aa: CASSPGLRSSGNTIYF
cdr3_nt: TGTGCCAGCAGCCCGGGACTGCGGAGCTCTGGAAACACCATATATTTT